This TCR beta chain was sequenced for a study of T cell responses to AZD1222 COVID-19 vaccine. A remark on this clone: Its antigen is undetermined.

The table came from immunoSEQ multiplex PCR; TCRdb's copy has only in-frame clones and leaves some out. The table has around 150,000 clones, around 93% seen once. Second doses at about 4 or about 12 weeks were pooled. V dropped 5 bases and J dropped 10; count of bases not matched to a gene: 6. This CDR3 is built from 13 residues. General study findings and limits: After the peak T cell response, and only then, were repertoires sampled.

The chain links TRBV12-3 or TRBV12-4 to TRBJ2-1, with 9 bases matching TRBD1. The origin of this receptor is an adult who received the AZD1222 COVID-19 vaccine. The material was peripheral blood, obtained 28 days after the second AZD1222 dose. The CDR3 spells CASSTDDRGEQFF. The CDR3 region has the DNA TGTGCCAGCAGTACAGATGACAGGGGGGAGCAGTTCTTC.